The 20 T cell receptor beta chains below were found in one sample sequenced in a study of blood T cell repertoires in COVID-19. Some clones are missing from TCRdb's copy, which holds only in-frame ones; the method was immunoSEQ multiplex PCR. The table has over 250,000 clones, around 90% seen once. The specimen was PBMCs or T cells enriched from blood (not recorded which). The receptors were sampled from a woman aged 55-69 years in a cohort exposed to, infected with or recovered from COVID-19 (not recorded which).

Comment on this clone: This specimen includes other DNA sequences encoding the same CDR3. This chain links TRBV12-3 or TRBV12-4 with TRBJ2-7; possibly TRBD2 for D (5 bases). The CDR3 sequence is 13 residues long. Trimming removed 3 bases from V and 1 base from J, with 7 bases in between. The CDR3 reads CASSFRGSYEQYF. The CDR3 DNA reads as TGTGCCAGCAGTTTTCGGGGTTCCTACGAGCAGTACTTC.

The V gene is TRBV28, the J gene TRBJ2-3; the match to TRBD1 covers 9 bases. Germline V gene data show CDR1 as MDHEN and CDR2 as SYDVKM. Losses at the gene ends were 6 bases for V and 2 bases for J; bases not matched to a gene: 12. The CDR3 sequence is 17 residues long. The CDR3 sequence: CASSQSSGTGHTDTQYF. The CDR3 DNA sequence: TGTGCCAGCAGCCAGAGCTCCGGGACAGGGCACACAGATACGCAGTATTTT.

This clone was found once. The J gene is TRBJ2-5, the V gene TRBV7-6; weak D call: TRBD2 (6 bases). There are 13 residues in the CDR3. V lost 5 bases, J lost 7 bases, and 14 bases lay in between. Per germline, CDR1 SGHVS and CDR2 FNYEAQ. The CDR3 sequence is CASSTSRGGTQYF. The CDR3 DNA reads TGTGCCAGCAGCACTAGCCGGGGAGGGACCCAGTACTTC.

The V call is TRBV12-2, the J call TRBJ1-3. TRBV12-2 is a known pseudogene. This CDR3 region has 17 residues. DNA of the CDR3: TGTGCAAGTCGCTTAGCGTCTATCCCGTTCTCTGGAAACACCATATATTTT. Translating it yields CASRLASIPFSGNTIYF.

A word on this clone: The sample holds other DNA sequences that translate to the same CDR3. The V call is TRBV7-2, the J call TRBJ2-7; D perhaps matches TRBD1 (6 bases). This CDR3 has 13 amino acids. Germline V lookup: CDR1 SGHTA, CDR2 FQGNSA. The V and J ends lost 5 bases and 3 bases respectively, with 11 bases between them. The CDR3 region has the DNA TGTGCCAGCAGCCCTTCCAGGGGCTACGAGCAGTACTTC. This encodes CASSPSRGYEQYF. The whole variable domain, remainder taken from reference TRBV7-2 and TRBJ2-7, is GAGVSQSPSNKVTEKGKDVELRCDPISGHTALYWYRQSLGQGLEFLIYFQGNSAPDKSGLPSDRFSAERTGGSVSTLTIQRTQQEDSAVYLCASSPSRGYEQYFGPGTRLTVT.

V usage is TRBV7-2 and J usage is TRBJ1-1; a possible D gene is TRBD1 (6 bases). CDR1 is SGHTA, CDR2 FQGNSA, per germline. Trimming stripped 5 bases from V and 0 bases from J, with 16 bases between. The CDR3 contains 16 residues. The DNA of the CDR3 is TGTGCCAGCAGCGCGCACAGGGTACAATTGAACACTGAAGCTTTCTTT. As protein: CASSAHRVQLNTEAFF.

The V gene is TRBV2, the J gene TRBJ1-3, with D possibly TRBD1 on 5 matching bases. Germline CDR1 and CDR2: SNHLY and FYNNEI. The CDR3 runs to 13 residues. Trimming cost V 7 bases and J 9 bases, with 16 bases left between them. CDR3 in DNA: TGTGCCAGCATAGAGGTTGCAGGGTTCACCATATATTTT. It translates to CASIEVAGFTIYF.

V is TRBV7-3 and J is TRBJ2-3, with 7 bases lining up with TRBD2. The CDR3 has 15 residues. Looked up from germline, CDR1 is SGHTA and CDR2 is FQGTGA. V lost 6 bases to trimming and J lost 1 base; unmatched junction nucleotides: 7. CDR3 nucleotide sequence: TGTGCCAGCAGTCCTGGACTAGGTGGCACAGATACGCAGTATTTT. Translated, it gives CASSPGLGGTDTQYF.

This sequence joins TRBV18 and TRBJ2-7; a possible D gene is TRBD1 (7 bases). The CDR3 runs to 19 residues. CDR1 is KGHSH and CDR2 is LQKENI in the germline V gene. Trimming left V 1 base short and J 1 base short, with 23 bases between. The CDR3 nucleotides read TGTGCCAGCTCACCACTTAACAGGGGAGCCCGCGGGAATTCCTACGAGCAGTACTTC. It specifies CASSPLNRGARGNSYEQYF.

This chain uses TRBV27 with TRBJ2-1; 7 bases agree with TRBD2. Germline V gene sequence: CDR1 MNHEY, CDR2 SMNVEV (reference sequence). The CDR3 sequence is 15 residues long. Trimming took 2 bases from V and 10 from J; bases not matched to a gene: 11. The CDR3 loop reads CASSLTRENKREQFF. The CDR3 nucleotides read TGTGCCAGCAGTTTAACGCGGGAGAATAAGAGGGAGCAGTTCTTC.

The J gene is TRBJ1-2, the V gene TRBV18, with D perhaps TRBD1 (6 bases). V was clipped by 2 bases and J by 3 bases, with 7 bases between them. This CDR3 spans 13 amino acids. Germline V gives CDR1 KGHSH, CDR2 LQKENI. CDR3 in amino acids: CASSPAGDYGYTF. CDR3 bases: TGTGCCAGCTCACCAGCAGGGGACTATGGCTACACCTTC.

V gene TRBV3-1 (or the pseudogene TRBV3-2) combines with J gene TRBJ2-3; 10 nucleotides agree with TRBD2. This CDR3 contains 16 residues. V trimming: 2 bases; J trimming: 1 base; junction bases outside the gene matches: 3. CDR1 is LGHDT, CDR2 YNNKEL, per germline (reference sequence). This CDR3 is CASSQSLAGGTDTQYF. The CDR3 region has the DNA TGTGCCAGCAGCCAATCCCTAGCGGGAGGCACAGATACGCAGTATTTT.

The chain is built from TRBV18 and TRBJ1-2; TRBD1 matches at 8 bases. This CDR3 contains 13 residues. Germline CDR1 reads KGHSH; CDR2 reads LQKENI. V shed 3 bases, J shed 8 bases, and the junction held 5 bases outside the gene matches. The CDR3 here is CASSPAGGEGYTF. The CDR3 coding sequence is TGTGCCAGCTCACCGGCAGGGGGCGAAGGCTACACCTTC.

This clone was seen only a few times. The chain joins TRBV4-1 to TRBJ2-2; TRBD1 might be the D (5 bases). The V gene's germline CDR1 is MGHRA and CDR2 YSYEKL. The CDR3 loop spans 17 amino acids. V lost 0 bases, J lost 0 bases, and 11 bases lay in between. CDR3 bases: TGCGCCAGCAGCCAAGATCCAGGGCTAGCGAACACCGGGGAGCTGTTTTTT. The encoded protein is CASSQDPGLANTGELFF.

This rearrangement joins TRBV6-5 to TRBJ2-1, with 13 nucleotides matching TRBD2. The CDR3 is 15 residues long. Germline trimming cut 7 bases from V and 6 bases from J; bases unmatched to any gene: 6. Germline CDR1 and CDR2: MNHEY and SVGAGI. CDR3 bases: TGTGCCAGCACCGGTTGGACTAGCGGGAGCAATGAGCAGTTCTTC. It is translated as CASTGWTSGSNEQFF.

The V call is TRBV9, the J call TRBJ2-2; no clear D. Germline CDR1 reads SGDLS; CDR2 reads YYNGEE. This CDR3 comprises 14 residues. V shed 0 bases and J shed 8 bases, with 11 bases lying between them. Written as DNA, the CDR3 is TGTGCCAGCAGCGTAGTGCCGTACGAGGGGGAGCTGTTTTTT. As protein: CASSVVPYEGELFF. The variable domain in full, completed from reference TRBV9 and TRBJ2-2, reads DSGVTQTPKHLITATGQRVTLRCSPRSGDLSVYWYQQSLDQGLQFLIQYYNGEERAKGNILERFSAQQFPDLHSELNLSSLELGDSALYFCASSVVPYEGELFFGEGSRLTVL.

The chain has TRBV7-9 and TRBJ2-7, with 7 bases lining up with TRBD2. The germline gives CDR1 SEHNR, CDR2 FQNEAQ (reference sequence). CDR3 length equals 14 residues. Trimming took 5 bases from V and 0 from J; bases not matched to a gene: 4. The CDR3 nucleotides are TGTGCCAGCAGCACCGCTAGCGGCTCCTACGAGCAGTACTTC. Its protein product is CASSTASGSYEQYF.

This clone has just a few counts. This rearrangement joins TRBV28 to TRBJ1-1, with D hard to call. Trimming pared 2 bases from V and 0 bases from J, leaving 10 bases between. There are 15 residues in the CDR3. Germline values: CDR1 MDHEN, CDR2 SYDVKM. This chain's CDR3 is CASSLEGLMNTEAFF. The CDR3 nucleotides are TGTGCCAGCAGTTTAGAAGGACTGATGAACACTGAAGCTTTCTTT. Together with reference TRBV28 and TRBJ1-1, the CDR3 gives the full variable domain: DVKVTQSSRYLVKRTGEKVFLECVQDMDHENMFWYRQDPGLGLRLIYFSYDVKMKEKGDIPEGYSVSREKKERFSLILESASTNQTSMYLCASSLEGLMNTEAFFGQGTRLTVV.

V is TRBV14 and J is TRBJ2-3, with 13 bases matching TRBD2. Germline CDR1 is SGHDN and CDR2 is FVKESK. The CDR3 is 17 residues long. After removal of 1 base from V and 7 bases from J, the junction contained 8 bases not matched to a gene. CDR3 protein: CASSQGGLAGFKNTQYF. The CDR3 DNA sequence: TGTGCCAGCAGCCAAGGGGGACTAGCGGGGTTCAAAAATACGCAGTATTTT.

This clone was counted a few times. The chain has TRBV5-5 and TRBJ2-3; 10 positions match TRBD2. Germline V lookup: CDR1 SGHKS, CDR2 YYEKEE (reference sequence). This CDR3 region has 16 residues. The ends lost 5 bases at V and 1 base at J; junction bases unmatched: 7. CDR3 coding DNA: TGTGCCAGCAGACATTGGACTAGCGGAGGCACAGATACGCAGTATTTT. Residues: CASRHWTSGGTDTQYF. Drawing the rest from reference TRBV5-5 and TRBJ2-3, the complete variable domain is DAGVTQSPTHLIKTRGQQVTLRCSPISGHKSVSWYQQVLGQGPQFIFQYYEKEERGRGNFPDRFSARQFPNYSSELNVNALLLGDSALYLCASRHWTSGGTDTQYFGPGTRLTVL.